The clone carrying this T cell receptor beta chain has at least ten counts. Its antigen is not identified. The data derive from a study of CD8 T cells in ankylosing spondylitis. General study findings and limits: In ankylosing spondylitis blood, a motif of seven or eight highly homologous TCR beta variants appeared characteristic.

The CDR3 sequence is 13 residues long. Trimming removed 1 base at V and 4 bases at J, with 7 bases between. Germline CDR1 LNHDA, CDR2 SQIVND (reference sequence). Libraries of TCR beta came from quantitative 5'-RACE with molecular barcodes. One entry per CDR3 protein results from TCRdb running MiXCR on the 5' RACE reads. Altogether approximately 200,000 distinct CDR3 sequences are present, 9.5% to 15% being singletons, with the ten largest covering approximately 15%. The rearrangement joins TRBV19 to TRBJ1-2; D is unclear. The sequencing sample was made of blood, either unsorted or a sorted T cell fraction (not recorded which). The clonotype comes from a male donor with ankylosing spondylitis or in good health (not recorded which). The CDR3 loop reads CASSIGLSYGYTF. As DNA, the CDR3 is TGTGCCAGTAGTATAGGACTTTCCTATGGCTACACCTTC.